The clone carrying this TCR beta chain was counted at least ten times. RNA transcripts were the template for amplifying TCR beta CDR3 regions. A first-round RT-PCR of the TCR CDR3 used the HTBI primer set. TCRdb called the multiplex PCR reads again in MiXCR, with one record for every CDR3 protein. The table lists approximately 400,000 distinct CDR3 sequences, less than 20% of them singletons. The data originate from a study of T cells in Graves' hyperthyroidism and ophthalmopathy. Patients with uncontrolled infections, other autoimmune diseases, pregnancy or lactation were excluded. This CDR3 spans 14 amino acids. Trimming took off 1 base at V and 5 bases at J, with 13 bases between the two ends. Germline V gives CDR1 SGHRS, CDR2 YFSETQ.

What was sequenced was blood. This chain connects TRBV5-1 to TRBJ2-7; D ambiguous. The source of this sequence is a woman younger than 35 with Graves' hyperthyroidism. CDR3 nucleotides: TGCGCCAGCAGCTTGAGTGGGTGGCAGGACGAGCAGTACTTC. It translates to CASSLSGWQDEQYF.